Sequencing of this T cell receptor (beta chain) was carried out in a study of CD4 T cells in relation to SARS-CoV-2 and coronaviruses. Points from the study as a whole: Compared with monoreactive clones, crossreactive clones showed significantly weaker SARS-CoV-2 expansion. No crossreactivity against non-spike viral proteins was tested here.

The germline V and J ends were trimmed by 2 bases and 3 bases, with 15 bases remaining between them. This CDR3 has 15 residues. Germline CDR1 and CDR2: SGHNT and YYREEE (reference sequence). Produced via immunoSEQ multiplex PCR; TCRdb's table is partial and in-frame only. Found here are about 68,000 clones, approximately 95% of them singletons; the top ten hold 0.2% to 0.25%. Unexposed donor CD4+ T cells date from about 2011-2019, before the COVID-19 pandemic. CD4 enrichment then naive enrichment separated naive from memory CD4+ cells. This clone was seen a few times. The antigen is not known. The source of this sequence is a human donor in good health. Sample: naive CD4+ T cells from PBMCs. Specified subset: naive CD4+ T cells isolated by negative enrichment. The V call is TRBV5-4, the J call TRBJ2-7, with a weak D call TRBD2 (6 bases). CDR3 sequence: CASSFDPGVDYEQYF. Written as DNA, the CDR3 is TGTGCCAGCAGCTTCGATCCGGGAGTTGACTACGAGCAGTACTTC.